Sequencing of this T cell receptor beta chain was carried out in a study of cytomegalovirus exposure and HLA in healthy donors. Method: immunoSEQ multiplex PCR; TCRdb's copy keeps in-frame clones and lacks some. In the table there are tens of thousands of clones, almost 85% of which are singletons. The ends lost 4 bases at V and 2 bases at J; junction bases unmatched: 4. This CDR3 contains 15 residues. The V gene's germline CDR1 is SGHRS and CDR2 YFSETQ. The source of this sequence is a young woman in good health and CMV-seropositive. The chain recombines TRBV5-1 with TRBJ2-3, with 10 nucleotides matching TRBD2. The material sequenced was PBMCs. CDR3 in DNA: TGCGCCAGCAGCCTAGCGGGGGATCTCACAGATACGCAGTATTTT. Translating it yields CASSLAGDLTDTQYF.